Presented here are 30 T cell receptor beta chains from one specimen sequenced in a study of T cells expressing NK-cell markers. TCRdb reprocessed the 5' RACE reads, keeping one entry per CDR3 protein, no DNA. Its table lists 500,000 to 600,000 distinct CDR3 sequences. What was sequenced was blood T cells: a sorted CD56 or NKG2C T cell subset, CD4+ or CD8+ T cells, or bulk PBMC T cells (not recorded which). All receptors derive from a man in his late teens or twenties in good health.

The rearrangement uses TRBV29-1 and TRBJ2-3; no DNA is available, so the TRBD1 call from TCRdb remains unchecked. The germline gives CDR1 SQVTM, CDR2 ANQGSEA. The CDR3 is 15 amino acids. CDR3 amino acids: CSVTWTGEGGDTQYF.

This rearrangement joins TRBV29-1 to TRBJ2-5; TCRdb's D call, TRBD2, is unchecked because there is no DNA. The germline CDR1 and CDR2 sequences are SQVTM and ANQGSEA. This CDR3 is 15 amino acids long. CDR3 residues: CSAEGTSGSWETQYF. Full variable domain (remainder filled in from reference TRBV29-1 and TRBJ2-5): SAVISQKPSRDICQRGTSLTIQCQVDSQVTMMFWYRQQPGQSLTLIATANQGSEATYESGFVIDKFPISRPNLTFSTLTVSNMSPEDSSIYLCSAEGTSGSWETQYFGPGTRLLVL.

The chain combines TRBV20-1 with TRBJ2-1; there is no DNA to check the TCRdb D call of TRBD2. The CDR3 runs to 12 residues. Germline loops: CDR1 DFQATT, CDR2 SNEGSKA (reference sequence). The chain's CDR3 is CSARGLASEQFF.

The chain links TRBV10-3 to TRBJ1-2; no DNA is available, so the TRBD1 call from TCRdb remains unchecked. Per the germline V gene, CDR1 is ENHRY and CDR2 is SYGVKD. The CDR3 spans 14 residues. The CDR3 loop reads CAISGAGGDYGYTF.

This chain joins TRBV7-2 and TRBJ1-3. From germline, CDR1 is SGHTA and CDR2 FQGNSA. This CDR3 spans 15 amino acids. CDR3 protein: CASSSSGLAGNTIYF.

The CDR3 reads CASSSGSHTEAFF. The genes are TRBV28 and TRBJ1-1. CDR1 is MDHEN, CDR2 SYDVKM, per germline. This CDR3 region has 13 residues.

The rearrangement links TRBV20-1 to TRBJ2-3; TCRdb calls TRBD2, which cannot be checked without DNA. The CDR3 has 16 residues. Germline loops: CDR1 DFQATT, CDR2 SNEGSKA (reference sequence). This CDR3 is CSARGLRLAYTDTQYF.

V usage is TRBV5-1 and J usage is TRBJ2-3; the D call from TCRdb, TRBD2, cannot be confirmed without DNA. The CDR3 length is 16 residues. CDR1 SGHRS and CDR2 YFSETQ come from the germline V gene. CDR3 protein: CASSVSGRHSTDTQYF.

The rearrangement links TRBV20-1 to TRBJ2-3. Germline lookup yields CDR1 DFQATT and CDR2 SNEGSKA (reference sequence). The CDR3 consists of 13 residues. This chain's CDR3 is CSARNIGRDTQYF.

The genes are TRBV27 and TRBJ2-7; absent DNA, TCRdb's TRBD1 call cannot be checked. This CDR3 has 15 amino acids. Germline V CDR1 and CDR2: MNHEY, SMNVEV (reference sequence). This CDR3 reads CASSYVGTGSYEQYF.

The chain combines TRBV6-5 with TRBJ2-5. In germline, CDR1 is MNHEY, CDR2 SVGAGI. The length of the CDR3 is 14 residues. CDR3 residues: CASSYSRDGETQYF.

V usage is TRBV7-9 and J usage is TRBJ2-6; TCRdb picks TRBD2, but there is no DNA to check that call. Germline-derived CDR1 and CDR2 are SEHNR and FQNEAQ (reference sequence). The CDR3 has 14 residues. The CDR3 sequence: CASSKLGGANVLTF.

The chain employs TRBV29-1 and TRBJ1-1; checking the TCRdb D call of TRBD1 is not possible without DNA. Germline CDR1 is SQVTM and CDR2 is ANQGSEA. CDR3 length equals 13 residues. CDR3 protein: CSVEVGGSGEAFF.

The genes are TRBV27 and TRBJ2-1; without DNA, the TCRdb call of TRBD2 cannot be checked. Looked up from germline, CDR1 is MNHEY and CDR2 is SMNVEV (reference sequence). The CDR3 is made up of 16 amino acids. The chain's CDR3 is CASSLSMGTSGREQFF.

V usage is TRBV7-9 and J usage is TRBJ1-4; with no DNA, the TCRdb D assignment of TRBD1 cannot be verified. The CDR3 runs 15 residues. CDR1 is SEHNR and CDR2 is FQNEAQ in the germline V gene (reference sequence). This CDR3 is CASSLTAGSNEKLFF. Based on the CDR3 plus reference TRBV7-9 and TRBJ1-4, the full variable domain is DTGVSQNPRHKITKRGQNVTFRCDPISEHNRLYWYRQTLGQGPEFLTYFQNEAQLEKSRLLSDRFSAERPKGSFSTLEIQRTEQGDSAMYLCASSLTAGSNEKLFFGSGTQLSVL.

This chain uses TRBV5-8 with TRBJ2-2; TCRdb's assignment of TRBD1 cannot be checked, as there is no DNA. This CDR3 region has 15 residues. Germline values: CDR1 SGHTS, CDR2 YDEGEE. CDR3 sequence: CASSPGDRSTGELFF. Using reference TRBV5-8 and TRBJ2-2 for the parts outside the CDR3, the full variable domain is EAGVTQSPTHLIKTRGQQATLRCSPISGHTSVYWYQQALGLGLQFLLWYDEGEERNRGNFPPRFSGRQFPNYSSELNVNALELEDSALYLCASSPGDRSTGELFFGEGSRLTVL.

V gene TRBV3-1 combines with J gene TRBJ2-2. The germline V gene has CDR1 LGHDT and CDR2 YNNKEL (reference sequence). The CDR3 consists of 15 residues. The CDR3 sequence is CASSLRLIPTGELFF. Looking up the rest from reference TRBV3-1 and TRBJ2-2 gives the full variable domain: DTAVSQTPKYLVTQMGNDKSIKCEQNLGHDTMYWYKQDSKKFLKIMFSYNNKELIINETVPNRFSPKSPDKAHLNLHINSLELGDSAVYFCASSLRLIPTGELFFGEGSRLTVL.

The chain is built from TRBV20-1 and TRBJ1-1; the TCRdb call, TRBD1, lacks DNA for checking. The CDR3 covers 12 residues. In germline, CDR1 is DFQATT, CDR2 SNEGSKA (reference sequence). CDR3 region: CSASRDSPEAFF.

The chain combines TRBV25-1 with TRBJ2-1; the D gene TCRdb calls, TRBD2, cannot be checked with no DNA. The CDR3 is 16 amino acids. Per germline, CDR1 MGHDK and CDR2 SYGVNS. The CDR3 reads CASSEPGTSGFNEQFF.

The chain employs TRBV6-5 and TRBJ2-1; TCRdb returns TRBD1, unconfirmable since there is no DNA. The CDR3 has 19 residues. Germline V gene lookup returns CDR1 MNHEY and CDR2 SVGAGI. CDR3 sequence reads: CASSYLRTGAMGGYNEQFF.

This rearrangement joins TRBV20-1 to TRBJ2-2; TCRdb returns TRBD2, unconfirmable since there is no DNA. Germline loops: CDR1 DFQATT, CDR2 SNEGSKA (reference sequence). The CDR3 totals 15 residues. The CDR3 loop reads CSATSRARDTGELFF.

The rearrangement joins TRBV29-1 to TRBJ1-2; TCRdb picks TRBD1, but there is no DNA to check that call. Germline V lookup: CDR1 SQVTM, CDR2 ANQGSEA. This CDR3 is built from 12 residues. CDR3 sequence: CSVAGVWSGYTF.

The chain combines TRBV7-8 with TRBJ1-3. The length of the CDR3 is 16 residues. Germline CDR1 reads SGHVS; CDR2 reads FQNEAQ. The CDR3 region is CASSSRGQKSGNTIYF.

This CDR3 is CASSLGSGPGEQYF. This chain links TRBV12-3 or TRBV12-4 with TRBJ2-7; TCRdb outputs TRBD2, but without DNA this stays unchecked. The CDR3 runs 14 residues.

This chain joins TRBV15 and TRBJ2-5; without DNA, the TCRdb call of TRBD1 cannot be checked. This CDR3 comprises 15 residues. Per the germline V gene, CDR1 is LNHNV and CDR2 is YYDKDF (reference sequence). CDR3: CATSRDQGREETQYF.

The rearrangement links TRBV6-5 to TRBJ2-1; the TRBD2 assignment by TCRdb is unverifiable without DNA. Germline-derived CDR1 and CDR2 are MNHEY and SVGAGI. The CDR3 runs 17 residues. The CDR3 sequence: CASSYSLGSGRGVEQFF.

The rearrangement uses TRBV3-1 and TRBJ1-2; as DNA is missing, the TRBD1 call by TCRdb cannot be tested. The germline gives CDR1 LGHDT, CDR2 YNNKEL (reference sequence). The CDR3 covers 13 residues. This chain's CDR3 is CASSRDRVGGYTF.

The CDR3 sequence: CSARDGQIYQPQHF. This chain joins TRBV20-1 and TRBJ1-5; TCRdb's D gene call, TRBD1, goes unchecked for lack of DNA. In germline, CDR1 is DFQATT, CDR2 SNEGSKA (reference sequence). The CDR3 has 14 amino acids.

The V call is TRBV5-1, the J call TRBJ2-3; TCRdb proposes TRBD2, but this gene call is untestable without DNA. This CDR3 has 19 residues. From germline, CDR1 is SGHRS and CDR2 YFSETQ. The CDR3 protein is CASSLGLAGVGSGTDTQYF.

The V call is TRBV5-6, the J call TRBJ2-1; TCRdb's D call, TRBD1, is unchecked because there is no DNA. The CDR3 is 17 residues long. In germline, CDR1 is SGHDT, CDR2 YYEEEE. The CDR3 spells CASSSRAVGTAYNEQFF.